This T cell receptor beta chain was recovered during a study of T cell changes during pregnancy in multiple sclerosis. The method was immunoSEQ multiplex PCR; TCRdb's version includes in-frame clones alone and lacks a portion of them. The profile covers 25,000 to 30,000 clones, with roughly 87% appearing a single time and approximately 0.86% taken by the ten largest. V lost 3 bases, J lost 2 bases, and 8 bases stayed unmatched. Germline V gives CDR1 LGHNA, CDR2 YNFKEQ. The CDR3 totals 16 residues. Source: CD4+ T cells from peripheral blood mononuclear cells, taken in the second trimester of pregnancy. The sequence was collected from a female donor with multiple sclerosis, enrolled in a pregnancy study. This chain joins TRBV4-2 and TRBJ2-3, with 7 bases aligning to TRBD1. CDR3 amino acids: CASSQFMDRITDTQYF. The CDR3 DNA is TGTGCCAGCAGCCAGTTCATGGACAGGATCACAGATACGCAGTATTTT.